These 5 T cell receptor beta chains came from one sample sequenced in a study of T cells in Graves' hyperthyroidism and ophthalmopathy. Authors of the study amplified TCR beta CDR3 regions from RNA transcripts. TCR CDR3 regions were first amplified by RT-PCR with HTBI primers. TCRdb itself ran the multiplex PCR reads through MiXCR, one entry per CDR3 protein. This table has about 560,000 distinct CDR3 sequences, approximately 15% appearing once. Sample: blood. These receptors were collected from a woman in her late teens or twenties with Graves' hyperthyroidism.

This clonotype showed up just a few times. CDR3 nucleotide sequence: TGTGCTAGTGGGCCAGAGGAAGAGACCCAGTACTTC. Amino acid sequence: CASGPEEETQYF. V and J are TRBV12-5 and TRBJ2-5, with D unresolved. From germline, CDR1 is LGHNT and CDR2 FRNRAP. Trimming took 6 bases from V and 3 from J, leaving 8 bases between them. This CDR3 spans 12 amino acids.

The CDR3 bases are TGTGCCTGGAGTGTAACCAAGCTGATCACTGAAGCTTTCTTT. This translates into CAWSVTKLITEAFF. The chain is built from TRBV30 and TRBJ1-1; D not certain. The ends were cut back, 0 bases at V and 4 bases at J, with 12 bases in the middle. From germline, CDR1 is GTSNPN and CDR2 SVGIG (reference sequence). The CDR3 covers 14 residues.

The chain couples TRBV6-1 to TRBJ2-1, with 14 bases fitting TRBD2. Germline loops: CDR1 MNHNS, CDR2 SASEGT. The CDR3 runs 15 residues. The V and J ends lost 8 bases and 4 bases, in that order; junction bases with no gene match: 4. The CDR3 sequence is CASGGLAGGYNEQFF. CDR3 coding DNA: TGTGCCAGCGGAGGACTAGCGGGGGGTTACAATGAGCAGTTCTTC.

J is TRBJ2-7 and V is TRBV4-1; no reliable D call. CDR3 length equals 14 residues. Trimming pared 4 bases from V and 0 bases from J, leaving 10 bases between. Germline assignment: CDR1 MGHRA and CDR2 YSYEKL. CDR3 bases: TGCGCCAGCAGCCGGGCAGGAGACTCCTACGAGCAGTACTTC. This translates into CASSRAGDSYEQYF.

The gene calls are TRBV6-2 or TRBV6-3 and TRBJ1-6; D is unclear. The CDR3 runs to 14 residues. Trimming cost V 4 bases and J 6 bases, with 10 bases left between them. CDR1 is MNHEY and CDR2 is SVGEGT in the germline V gene. DNA for the CDR3: TGTGCCAGCAGTTTCGGCATCCCTAATTCACCCCTCCACTTT. As protein: CASSFGIPNSPLHF.